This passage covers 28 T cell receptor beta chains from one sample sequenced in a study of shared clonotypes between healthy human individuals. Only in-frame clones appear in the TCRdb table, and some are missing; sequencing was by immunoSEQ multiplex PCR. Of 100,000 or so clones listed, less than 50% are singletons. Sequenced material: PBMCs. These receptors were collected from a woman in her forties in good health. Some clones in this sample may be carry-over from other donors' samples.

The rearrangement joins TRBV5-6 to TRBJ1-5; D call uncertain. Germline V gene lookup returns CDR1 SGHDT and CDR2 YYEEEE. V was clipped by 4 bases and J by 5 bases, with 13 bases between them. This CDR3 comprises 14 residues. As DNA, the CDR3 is TGTGCCAGCAGCGAACTTGGGCCCGATCAGCCCCAGCATTTT. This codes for CASSELGPDQPQHF.

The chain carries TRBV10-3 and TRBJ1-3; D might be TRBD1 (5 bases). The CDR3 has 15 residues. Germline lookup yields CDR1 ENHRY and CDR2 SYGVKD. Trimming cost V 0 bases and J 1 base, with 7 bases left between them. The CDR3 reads CAISESAGSGNTIYF. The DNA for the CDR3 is TGTGCCATCAGTGAGTCGGCAGGGTCTGGAAACACCATATATTTT.

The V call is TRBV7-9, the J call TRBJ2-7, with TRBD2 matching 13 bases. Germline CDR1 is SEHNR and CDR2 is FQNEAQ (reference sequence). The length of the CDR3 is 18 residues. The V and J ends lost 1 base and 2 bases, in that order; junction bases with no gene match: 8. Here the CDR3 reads CASSLGSGGLAGPYEQYF. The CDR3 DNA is TGTGCCAGCAGCTTAGGCTCAGGGGGACTAGCGGGGCCCTACGAGCAGTACTTC. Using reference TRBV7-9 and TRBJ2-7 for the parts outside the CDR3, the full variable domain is DTGVSQNPRHKITKRGQNVTFRCDPISEHNRLYWYRQTLGQGPEFLTYFQNEAQLEKSRLLSDRFSAERPKGSFSTLEIQRTEQGDSAMYLCASSLGSGGLAGPYEQYFGPGTRLTVT.

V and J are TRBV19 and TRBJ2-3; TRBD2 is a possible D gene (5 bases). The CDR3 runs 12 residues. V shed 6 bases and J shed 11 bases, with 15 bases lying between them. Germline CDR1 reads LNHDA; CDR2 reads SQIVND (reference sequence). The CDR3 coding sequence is TGTGCCAGTAGGGGAGATCTCTCGGAGCAGTATTTT. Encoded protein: CASRGDLSEQYF.

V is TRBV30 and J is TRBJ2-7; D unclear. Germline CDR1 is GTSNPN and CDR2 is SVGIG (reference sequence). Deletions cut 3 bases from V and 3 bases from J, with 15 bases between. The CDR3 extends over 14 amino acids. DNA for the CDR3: TGTGCCTGGAGAGTGGGTCCTAAAATCTACGAGCAGTACTTC. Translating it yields CAWRVGPKIYEQYF.

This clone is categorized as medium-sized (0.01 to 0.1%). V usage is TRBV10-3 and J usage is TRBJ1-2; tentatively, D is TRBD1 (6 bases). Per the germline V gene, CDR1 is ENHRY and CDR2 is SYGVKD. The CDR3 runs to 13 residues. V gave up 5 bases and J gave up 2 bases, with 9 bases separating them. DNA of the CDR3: TGTGCCATCAGTTCGGACAGAAACTATGGCTACACCTTC. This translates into CAISSDRNYGYTF.

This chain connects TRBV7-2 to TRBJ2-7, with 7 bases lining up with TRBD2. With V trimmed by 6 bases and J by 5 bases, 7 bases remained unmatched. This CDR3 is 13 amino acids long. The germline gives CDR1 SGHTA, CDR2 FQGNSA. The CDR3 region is CASRGGSMNEQYF. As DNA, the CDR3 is TGTGCCAGCAGGGGCGGGAGTATGAACGAGCAGTACTTC. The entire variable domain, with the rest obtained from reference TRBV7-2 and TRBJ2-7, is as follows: GAGVSQSPSNKVTEKGKDVELRCDPISGHTALYWYRQSLGQGLEFLIYFQGNSAPDKSGLPSDRFSAERTGGSVSTLTIQRTQQEDSAVYLCASRGGSMNEQYFGPGTRLTVT.

In DNA, the CDR3 is TGTGCCAGCAGTGACCCGGGACGAGGGTCCACAGATACGCAGTATTTT. This encodes CASSDPGRGSTDTQYF. The chain carries TRBV25-1 and TRBJ2-3; D may correspond to TRBD1 or TRBD2 (5 bases each). V was cut by 3 bases and J by 2 bases, with 15 bases left in between. Germline V CDR1 and CDR2: MGHDK, SYGVNS. The CDR3 runs 16 residues.

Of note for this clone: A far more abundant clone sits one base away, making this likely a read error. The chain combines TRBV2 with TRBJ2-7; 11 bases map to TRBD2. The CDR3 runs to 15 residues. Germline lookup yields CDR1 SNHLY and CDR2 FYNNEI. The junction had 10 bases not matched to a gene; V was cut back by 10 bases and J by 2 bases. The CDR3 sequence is CATPGASGRPYEQYF. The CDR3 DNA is TGTGCCACACCCGGGGCTAGCGGGAGGCCCTACGAGCAGTACTTC.

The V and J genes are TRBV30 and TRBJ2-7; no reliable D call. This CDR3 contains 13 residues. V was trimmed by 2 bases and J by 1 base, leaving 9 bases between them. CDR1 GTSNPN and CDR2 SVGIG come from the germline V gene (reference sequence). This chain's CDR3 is CAWSIRTSYEQYF. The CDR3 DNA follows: TGTGCCTGGAGTATAAGGACGTCCTACGAGCAGTACTTC. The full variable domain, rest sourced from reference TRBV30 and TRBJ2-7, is SQTIHQWPATLVQPVGSPLSLECTVEGTSNPNLYWYRQAAGRGLQLLFYSVGIGQISSEVPQNLSASRPQDRQFILSSKKLLLSDSGFYLCAWSIRTSYEQYFGPGTRLTVT.

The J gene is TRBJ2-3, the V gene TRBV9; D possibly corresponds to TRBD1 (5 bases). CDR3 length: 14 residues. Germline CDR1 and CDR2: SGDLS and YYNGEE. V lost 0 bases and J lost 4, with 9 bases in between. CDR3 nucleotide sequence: TGTGCCAGCAGCGTAGGGGGCAGTCCAGATACGCAGTATTTT. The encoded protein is CASSVGGSPDTQYF.

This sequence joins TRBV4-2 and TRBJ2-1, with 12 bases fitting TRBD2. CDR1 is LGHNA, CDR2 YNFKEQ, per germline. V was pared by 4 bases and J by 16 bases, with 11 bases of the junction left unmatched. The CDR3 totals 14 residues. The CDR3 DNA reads TGTGCCAGCAGCCCCCTACCCACTAGCGGGAGGAGTTTCTTC. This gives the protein CASSPLPTSGRSFF.

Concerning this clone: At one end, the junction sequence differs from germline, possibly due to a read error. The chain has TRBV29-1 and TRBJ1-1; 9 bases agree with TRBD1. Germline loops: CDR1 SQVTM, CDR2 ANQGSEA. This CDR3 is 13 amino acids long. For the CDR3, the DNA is TGCAGCGTCGAAGGGGGACAGGGCACTGAAGCTTTCTTT. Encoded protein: CSVEGGQGTEAFF. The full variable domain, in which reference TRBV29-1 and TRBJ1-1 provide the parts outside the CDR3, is SAVISQKPSRDICQRGTSLTIQCQVDSQVTMMFWYRQQPGQSLTLIATANQGSEATYESGFVIDKFPISRPNLTFSTLTVSNMSPEDSSIYLCSVEGGQGTEAFFGQGTRLTVV.

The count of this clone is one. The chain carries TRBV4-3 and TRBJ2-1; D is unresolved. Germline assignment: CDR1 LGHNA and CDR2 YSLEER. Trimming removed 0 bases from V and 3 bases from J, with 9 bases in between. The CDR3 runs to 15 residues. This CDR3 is CASSQDWQNYNEQFF. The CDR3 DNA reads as TGCGCCAGCAGCCAAGATTGGCAGAACTACAATGAGCAGTTCTTC.

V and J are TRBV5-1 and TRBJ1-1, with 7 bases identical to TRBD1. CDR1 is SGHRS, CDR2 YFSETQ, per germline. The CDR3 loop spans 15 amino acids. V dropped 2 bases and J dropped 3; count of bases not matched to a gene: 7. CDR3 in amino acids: CASSLQGNVDTEAFF. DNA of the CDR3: TGCGCCAGCAGCTTACAGGGGAACGTAGACACTGAAGCTTTCTTT.

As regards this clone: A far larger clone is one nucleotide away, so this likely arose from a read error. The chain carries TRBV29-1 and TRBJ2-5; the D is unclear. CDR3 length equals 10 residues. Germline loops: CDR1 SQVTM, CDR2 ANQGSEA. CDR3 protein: CSVTKETQHF. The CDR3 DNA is TGCAGCGTGACCAAAGAGACCCAGCACTTC.

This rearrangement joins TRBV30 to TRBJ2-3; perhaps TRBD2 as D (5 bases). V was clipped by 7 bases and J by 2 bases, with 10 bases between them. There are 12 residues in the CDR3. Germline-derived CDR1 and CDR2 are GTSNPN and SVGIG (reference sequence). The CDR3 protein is CASKGDTDTQYF. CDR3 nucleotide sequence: TGTGCCTCAAAGGGAGACACAGATACGCAGTATTTT.

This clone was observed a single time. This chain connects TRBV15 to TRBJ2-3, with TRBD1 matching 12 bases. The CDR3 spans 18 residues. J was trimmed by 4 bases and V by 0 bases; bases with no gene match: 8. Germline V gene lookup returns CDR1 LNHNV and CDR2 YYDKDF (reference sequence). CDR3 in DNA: TGTGCCACCAGCAGAGATCTTATGGGACAGGGGGCGGCAGATACGCAGTATTTT. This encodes CATSRDLMGQGAADTQYF.

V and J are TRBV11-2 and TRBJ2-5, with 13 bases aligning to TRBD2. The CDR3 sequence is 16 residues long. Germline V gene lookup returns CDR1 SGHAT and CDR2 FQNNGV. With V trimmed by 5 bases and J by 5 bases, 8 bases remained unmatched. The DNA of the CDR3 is TGTGCCAGCAGCCATCGGACTAGCGGGAGTCAGGAGACCCAGTACTTC. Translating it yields CASSHRTSGSQETQYF.

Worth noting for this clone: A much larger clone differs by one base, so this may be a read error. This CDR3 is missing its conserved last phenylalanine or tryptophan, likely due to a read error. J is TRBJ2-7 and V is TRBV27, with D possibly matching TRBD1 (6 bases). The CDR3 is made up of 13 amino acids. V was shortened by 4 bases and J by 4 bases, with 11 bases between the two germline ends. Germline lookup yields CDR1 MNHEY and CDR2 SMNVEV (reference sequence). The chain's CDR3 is CASSSGQIYEQYS. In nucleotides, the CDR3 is TGTGCCAGCAGTTCCGGACAGATTTACGAGCAGTACTCC.

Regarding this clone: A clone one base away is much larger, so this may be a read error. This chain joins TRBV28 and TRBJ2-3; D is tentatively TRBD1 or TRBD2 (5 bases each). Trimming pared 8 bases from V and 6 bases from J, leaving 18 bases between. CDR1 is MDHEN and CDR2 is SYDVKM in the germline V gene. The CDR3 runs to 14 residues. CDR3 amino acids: CASGPIRGRDTQYF. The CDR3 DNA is TGTGCCAGCGGTCCAATCCGGGGCCGGGATACGCAGTATTTT.

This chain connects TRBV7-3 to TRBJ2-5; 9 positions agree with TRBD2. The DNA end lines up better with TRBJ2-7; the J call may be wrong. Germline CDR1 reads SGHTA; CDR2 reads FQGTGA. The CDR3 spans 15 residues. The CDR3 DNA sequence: TGTGCCAGCAGCCCCGCGGGTAGCGGGAGCGACGAGCAGTACTTC. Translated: CASSPAGSGSDEQYF.

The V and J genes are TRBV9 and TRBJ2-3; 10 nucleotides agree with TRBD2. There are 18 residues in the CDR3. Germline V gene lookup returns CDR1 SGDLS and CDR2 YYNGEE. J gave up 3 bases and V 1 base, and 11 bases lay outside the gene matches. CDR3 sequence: CASSVRDRLAGDTDTQYF. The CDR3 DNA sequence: TGTGCCAGCAGCGTAAGGGACCGCCTAGCGGGGGATACAGATACGCAGTATTTT. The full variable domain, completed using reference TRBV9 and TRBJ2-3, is DSGVTQTPKHLITATGQRVTLRCSPRSGDLSVYWYQQSLDQGLQFLIQYYNGEERAKGNILERFSAQQFPDLHSELNLSSLELGDSALYFCASSVRDRLAGDTDTQYFGPGTRLTVL.

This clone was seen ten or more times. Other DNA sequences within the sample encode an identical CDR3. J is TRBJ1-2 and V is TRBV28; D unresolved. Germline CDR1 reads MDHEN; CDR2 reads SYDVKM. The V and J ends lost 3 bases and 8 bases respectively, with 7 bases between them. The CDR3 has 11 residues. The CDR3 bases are TGTGCCAGCAGTTTTGATACGGGCTACACCTTC. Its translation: CASSFDTGYTF.

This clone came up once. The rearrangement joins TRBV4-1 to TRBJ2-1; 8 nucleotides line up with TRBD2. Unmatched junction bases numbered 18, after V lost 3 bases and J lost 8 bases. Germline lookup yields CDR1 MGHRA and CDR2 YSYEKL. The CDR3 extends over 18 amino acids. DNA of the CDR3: TGCGCCAGCAGCCACGGCTTGGGTGGCGGGAGGTCTGGGGATGAGCAGTTCTTC. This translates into CASSHGLGGGRSGDEQFF.

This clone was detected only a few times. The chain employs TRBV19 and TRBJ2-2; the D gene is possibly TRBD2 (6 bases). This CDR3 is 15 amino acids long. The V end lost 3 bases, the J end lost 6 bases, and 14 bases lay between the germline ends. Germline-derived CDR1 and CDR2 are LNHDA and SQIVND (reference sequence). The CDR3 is CASSIGLRGSGELFF. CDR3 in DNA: TGTGCCAGTAGTATCGGGTTGCGGGGCTCCGGGGAGCTGTTTTTT.

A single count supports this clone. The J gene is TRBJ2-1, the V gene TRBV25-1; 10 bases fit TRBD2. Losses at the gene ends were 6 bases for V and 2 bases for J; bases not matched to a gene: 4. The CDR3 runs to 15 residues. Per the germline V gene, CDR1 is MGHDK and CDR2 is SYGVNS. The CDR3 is CASSLAGATYNEQFF. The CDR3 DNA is TGTGCCAGCAGCCTAGCGGGGGCGACCTACAATGAGCAGTTCTTC.

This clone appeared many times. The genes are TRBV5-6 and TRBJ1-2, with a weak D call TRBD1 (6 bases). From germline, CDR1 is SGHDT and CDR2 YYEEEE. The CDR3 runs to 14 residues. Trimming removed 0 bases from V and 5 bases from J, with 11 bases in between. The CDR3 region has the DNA TGTGCCAGCAGCTTGGAGTCCAGGGGTTATGGCTACACCTTC. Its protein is CASSLESRGYGYTF.